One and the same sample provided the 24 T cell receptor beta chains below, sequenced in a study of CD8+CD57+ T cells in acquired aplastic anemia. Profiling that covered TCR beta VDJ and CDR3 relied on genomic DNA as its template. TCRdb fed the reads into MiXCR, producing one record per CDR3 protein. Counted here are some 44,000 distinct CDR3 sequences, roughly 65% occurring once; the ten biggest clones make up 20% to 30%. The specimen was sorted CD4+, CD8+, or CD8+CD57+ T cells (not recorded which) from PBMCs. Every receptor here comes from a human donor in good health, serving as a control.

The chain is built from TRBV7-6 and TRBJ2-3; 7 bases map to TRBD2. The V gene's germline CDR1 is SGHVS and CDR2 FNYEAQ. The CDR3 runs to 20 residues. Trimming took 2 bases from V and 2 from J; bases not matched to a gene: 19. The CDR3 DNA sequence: TGTGCCAGCAGCTTAAATCTAATTGCGGGAGATTCCCCCGACACAGATACGCAGTATTTT. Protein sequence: CASSLNLIAGDSPDTDTQYF.

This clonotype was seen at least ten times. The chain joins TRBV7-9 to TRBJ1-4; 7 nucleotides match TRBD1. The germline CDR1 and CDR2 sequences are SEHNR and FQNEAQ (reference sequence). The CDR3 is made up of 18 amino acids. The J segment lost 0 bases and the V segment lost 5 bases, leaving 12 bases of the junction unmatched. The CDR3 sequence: CASSRLQGTVATNEKLFF. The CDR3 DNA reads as TGTGCCAGCAGCCGCTTGCAGGGGACAGTGGCAACTAATGAAAAACTGTTTTTT.

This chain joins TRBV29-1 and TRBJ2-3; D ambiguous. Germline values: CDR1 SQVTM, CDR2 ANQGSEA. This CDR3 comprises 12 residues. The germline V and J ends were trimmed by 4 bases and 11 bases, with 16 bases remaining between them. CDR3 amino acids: CSVVTSGYEQYF. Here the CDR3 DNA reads TGCAGCGTTGTTACGTCTGGGTACGAGCAGTATTTT.

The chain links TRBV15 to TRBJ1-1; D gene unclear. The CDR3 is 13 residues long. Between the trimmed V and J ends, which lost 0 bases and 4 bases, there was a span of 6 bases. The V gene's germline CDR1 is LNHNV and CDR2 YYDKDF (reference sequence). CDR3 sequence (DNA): TGTGCCACCAGCAGAGATACGGGCACTGAAGCTTTCTTT. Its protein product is CATSRDTGTEAFF. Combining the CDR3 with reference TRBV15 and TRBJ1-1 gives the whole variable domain DAMVIQNPRYQVTQFGKPVTLSCSQTLNHNVMYWYQQKSSQAPKLLFHYYDKDFNNEADTPDNFQSRRPNTSFCFLDIRSPGLGDTAMYLCATSRDTGTEAFFGQGTRLTVV.

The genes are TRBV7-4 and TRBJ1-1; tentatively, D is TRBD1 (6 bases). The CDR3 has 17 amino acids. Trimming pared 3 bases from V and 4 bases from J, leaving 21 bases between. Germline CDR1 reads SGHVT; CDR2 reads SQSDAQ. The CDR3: CASSFPAGEGVGTEAFF. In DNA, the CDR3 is TGTGCCAGCAGCTTTCCTGCAGGGGAGGGCGTTGGCACTGAAGCTTTCTTT.

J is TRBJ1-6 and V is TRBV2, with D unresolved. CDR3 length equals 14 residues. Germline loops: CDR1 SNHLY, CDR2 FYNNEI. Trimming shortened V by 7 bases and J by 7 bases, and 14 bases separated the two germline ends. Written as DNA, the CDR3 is TGTGCCAGCAATCGGGTGGCGGTGAATTCACCCCTCCACTTT. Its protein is CASNRVAVNSPLHF.

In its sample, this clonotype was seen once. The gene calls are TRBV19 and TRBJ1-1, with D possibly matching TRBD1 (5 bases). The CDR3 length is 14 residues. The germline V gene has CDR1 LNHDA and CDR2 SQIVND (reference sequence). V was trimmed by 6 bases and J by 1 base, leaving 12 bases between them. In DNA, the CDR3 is TGTGCCAGTAGCGTCGGACAAACGAACACTGAAGCTTTCTTT. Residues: CASSVGQTNTEAFF. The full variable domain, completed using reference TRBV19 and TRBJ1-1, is DGGITQSPKYLFRKEGQNVTLSCEQNLNHDAMYWYRQDPGQGLRLIYYSQIVNDFQKGDIAEGYSVSREKKESFPLTVTSAQKNPTAFYLCASSVGQTNTEAFFGQGTRLTVV.

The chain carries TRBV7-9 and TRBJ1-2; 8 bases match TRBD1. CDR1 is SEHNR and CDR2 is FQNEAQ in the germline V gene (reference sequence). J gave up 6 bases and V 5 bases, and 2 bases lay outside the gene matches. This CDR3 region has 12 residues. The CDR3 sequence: CASSAQGDGYTF. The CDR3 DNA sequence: TGTGCCAGCAGCGCACAGGGGGATGGCTACACCTTC.

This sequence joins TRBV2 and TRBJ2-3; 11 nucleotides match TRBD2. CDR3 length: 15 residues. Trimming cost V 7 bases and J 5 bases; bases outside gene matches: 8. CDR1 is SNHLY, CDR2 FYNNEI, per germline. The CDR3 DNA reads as TGTGCCAGCACGGGTAGCGGGAGGGCGGGAGATACGCAGTATTTT. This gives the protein CASTGSGRAGDTQYF.

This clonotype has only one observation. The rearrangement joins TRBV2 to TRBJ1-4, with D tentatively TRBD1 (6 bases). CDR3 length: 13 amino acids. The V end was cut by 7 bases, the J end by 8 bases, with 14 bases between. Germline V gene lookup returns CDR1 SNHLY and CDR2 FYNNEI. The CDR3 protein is CASMRDMGEKLFF. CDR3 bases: TGTGCCAGCATGAGGGACATGGGGGAAAAACTGTTTTTT. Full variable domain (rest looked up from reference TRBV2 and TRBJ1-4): EPEVTQTPSHQVTQMGQEVILRCVPISNHLYFYWYRQILGQKVEFLVSFYNNEISEKSEIFDDQFSVERPDGSNFTLKIRSTKLEDSAMYFCASMRDMGEKLFFGSGTQLSVL.

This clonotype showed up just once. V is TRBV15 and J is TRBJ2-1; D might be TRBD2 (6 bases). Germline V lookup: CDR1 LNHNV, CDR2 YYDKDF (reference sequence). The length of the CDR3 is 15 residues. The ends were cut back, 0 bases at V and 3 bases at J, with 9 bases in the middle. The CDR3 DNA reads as TGTGCCACCAGCAGAGAGCGGGGTAGCTACAATGAGCAGTTCTTC. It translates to CATSRERGSYNEQFF.

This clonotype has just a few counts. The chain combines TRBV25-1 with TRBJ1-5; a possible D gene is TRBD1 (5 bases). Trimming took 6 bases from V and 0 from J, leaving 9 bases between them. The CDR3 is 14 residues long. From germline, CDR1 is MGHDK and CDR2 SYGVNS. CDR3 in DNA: TGTGCCAGCAGCAGGGTAGGTAGCAATCAGCCCCAGCATTTT. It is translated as CASSRVGSNQPQHF.

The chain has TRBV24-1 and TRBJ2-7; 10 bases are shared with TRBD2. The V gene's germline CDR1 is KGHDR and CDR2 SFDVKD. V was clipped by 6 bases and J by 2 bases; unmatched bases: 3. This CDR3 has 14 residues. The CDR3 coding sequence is TGTGCCACCAGTACGACTAGCGGGCCCTACGAGCAGTACTTC. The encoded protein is CATSTTSGPYEQYF.

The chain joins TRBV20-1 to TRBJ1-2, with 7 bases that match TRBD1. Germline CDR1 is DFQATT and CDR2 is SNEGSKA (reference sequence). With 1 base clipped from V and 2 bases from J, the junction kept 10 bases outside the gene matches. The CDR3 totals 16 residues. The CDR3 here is CSARGVGGQPNYGYTF. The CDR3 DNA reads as TGCAGTGCTAGAGGGGTAGGGGGACAGCCAAACTATGGCTACACCTTC.

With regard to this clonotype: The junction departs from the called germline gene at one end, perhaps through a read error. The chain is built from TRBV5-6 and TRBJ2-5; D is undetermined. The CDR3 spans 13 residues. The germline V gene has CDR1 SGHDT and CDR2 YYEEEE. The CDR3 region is CASSLLSVVTQYF. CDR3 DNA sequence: TGTGCTAGCAGCTTGTTGTCCGTGGTGACCCAGTACTTC.

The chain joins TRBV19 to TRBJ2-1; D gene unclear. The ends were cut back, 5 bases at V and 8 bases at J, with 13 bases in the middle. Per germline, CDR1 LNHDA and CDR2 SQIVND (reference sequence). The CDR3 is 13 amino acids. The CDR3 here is CASSRTFWDEQFF. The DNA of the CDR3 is TGTGCCAGTAGTCGAACATTCTGGGATGAGCAGTTCTTC.

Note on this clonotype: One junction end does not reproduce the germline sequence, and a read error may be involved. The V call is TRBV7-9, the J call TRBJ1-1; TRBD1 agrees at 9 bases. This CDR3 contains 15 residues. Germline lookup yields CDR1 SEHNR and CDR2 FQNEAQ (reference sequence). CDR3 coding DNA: TGTGCCTGCAGCTTATGGACAGGGGAGAAAACTGAGGCTTTCTTT. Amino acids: CACSLWTGEKTEAFF. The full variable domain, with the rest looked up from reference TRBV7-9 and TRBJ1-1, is DTGVSQNPRHKITKRGQNVTFRCDPISEHNRLYWYRQTLGQGPEFLTYFQNEAQLEKSRLLSDRFSAERPKGSFSTLEIQRTEQGDSAMYLCACSLWTGEKTEAFFGQGTRLTVV.

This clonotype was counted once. The CDR3 sequence is CASIGGGTEAFF. The CDR3 DNA is TGTGCCAGCATTGGTGGGGGCACTGAAGCTTTCTTT. V and J are TRBV2 and TRBJ1-1, with D possibly being TRBD1 (5 bases). Germline V CDR1 and CDR2: SNHLY, FYNNEI. The CDR3 sequence is 12 residues long. V shed 7 bases and J shed 4 bases, with 10 bases lying between them.

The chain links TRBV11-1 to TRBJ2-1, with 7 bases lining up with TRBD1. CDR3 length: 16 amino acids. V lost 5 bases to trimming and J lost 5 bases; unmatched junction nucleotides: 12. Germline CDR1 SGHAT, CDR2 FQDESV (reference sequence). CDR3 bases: TGTGCCAGCAGCATTTTACAGGGACAGCGTAACAATGAGCAGTTCTTC. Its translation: CASSILQGQRNNEQFF.

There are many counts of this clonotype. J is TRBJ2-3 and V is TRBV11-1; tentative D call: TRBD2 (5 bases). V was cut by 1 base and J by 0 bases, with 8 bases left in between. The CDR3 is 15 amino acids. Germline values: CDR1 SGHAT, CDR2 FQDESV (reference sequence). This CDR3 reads CASSLGSASTDTQYF. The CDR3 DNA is TGTGCCAGCAGCTTAGGTAGCGCCAGCACAGATACGCAGTATTTT.

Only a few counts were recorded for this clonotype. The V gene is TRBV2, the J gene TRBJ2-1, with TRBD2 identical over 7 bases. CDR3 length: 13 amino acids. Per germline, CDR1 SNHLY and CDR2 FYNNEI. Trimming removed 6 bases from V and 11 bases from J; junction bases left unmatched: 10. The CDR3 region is CASSVASGTQQFF. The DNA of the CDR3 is TGTGCCAGCAGCGTGGCTAGCGGAACACAGCAGTTCTTC.

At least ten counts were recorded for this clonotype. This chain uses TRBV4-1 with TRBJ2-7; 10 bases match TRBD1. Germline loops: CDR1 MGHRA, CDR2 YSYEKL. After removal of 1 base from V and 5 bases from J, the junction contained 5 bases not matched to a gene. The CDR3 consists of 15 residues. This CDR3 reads CASSQVTGTGDEQYF. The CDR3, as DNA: TGCGCCAGCAGCCAAGTCACCGGGACAGGGGACGAGCAGTACTTC.

DNA for the CDR3: TGTGCCAGCAGCCCGGGACACTCTGGGGCCAACGTCCTGACTTTC. It is translated as CASSPGHSGANVLTF. This sequence joins TRBV2 and TRBJ2-6, with D possibly being TRBD1 (6 bases). The germline V and J ends were trimmed by 6 bases and 0 bases, with 9 bases remaining between them. The CDR3 runs 15 residues. Germline V gene sequence: CDR1 SNHLY, CDR2 FYNNEI. The variable domain in full, completed from reference TRBV2 and TRBJ2-6, reads EPEVTQTPSHQVTQMGQEVILRCVPISNHLYFYWYRQILGQKVEFLVSFYNNEISEKSEIFDDQFSVERPDGSNFTLKIRSTKLEDSAMYFCASSPGHSGANVLTFGAGSRLTVL.

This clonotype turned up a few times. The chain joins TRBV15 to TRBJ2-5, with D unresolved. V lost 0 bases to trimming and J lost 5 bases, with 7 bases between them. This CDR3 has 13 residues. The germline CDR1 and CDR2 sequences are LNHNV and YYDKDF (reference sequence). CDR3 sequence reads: CATSREPGETQYF. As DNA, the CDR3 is TGTGCCACCAGCAGAGAGCCGGGTGAGACCCAGTACTTC. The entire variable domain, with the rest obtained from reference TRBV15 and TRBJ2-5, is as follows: DAMVIQNPRYQVTQFGKPVTLSCSQTLNHNVMYWYQQKSSQAPKLLFHYYDKDFNNEADTPDNFQSRRPNTSFCFLDIRSPGLGDTAMYLCATSREPGETQYFGPGTRLLVL.